These 32 T cell receptor beta chains share one sample of origin, sequenced in a study of memory CD4+ T cells and cytomegalovirus serostatus. Measured with immunoSEQ multiplex PCR; TCRdb has only the in-frame clones, and not every one. The sample shows around 45,000 clones, roughly 80% of them seen only once. The sort gate was single viable CD3+CD4+CD8-CD45RO+ cells for memory CD4+ T cells. The sequenced sample was memory CD4+ T cells from blood. These receptors were obtained from an adult in good health and CMV-seronegative.

The chain has TRBV7-9 and TRBJ2-3; D unresolved. The CDR3 has 14 residues. V lost 4 bases and J 2 bases, leaving 10 bases between the germline ends. Per the germline V gene, CDR1 is SEHNR and CDR2 is FQNEAQ (reference sequence). CDR3 DNA: TGTGCCAGCAGCTCGGACGGCACCACAGATACGCAGTATTTT. This encodes CASSSDGTTDTQYF.

The chain uses TRBV6-5 and TRBJ2-5, with a possible D match to TRBD2 (6 bases). The V gene's germline CDR1 is MNHEY and CDR2 SVGAGI. CDR3 length equals 13 residues. The ends were cut back, 7 bases at V and 7 bases at J, with 16 bases in the middle. The CDR3 is CASTTVGGGTQYF. The CDR3 DNA reads TGTGCCAGCACCACCGTCGGGGGTGGGACCCAGTACTTC.

This clone was seen more than once but under ten times. The V gene is TRBV10-3, the J gene TRBJ2-7, with 7 bases aligning to TRBD1. This CDR3 spans 13 amino acids. Germline V gene lookup returns CDR1 ENHRY and CDR2 SYGVKD. The ends lost 8 bases at V and 5 bases at J; junction bases unmatched: 9. This CDR3 reads CAISVAGGDEQYF. CDR3 nucleotides: TGTGCCATCTCCGTGGCAGGGGGTGACGAGCAGTACTTC.

This clone was observed a single time. The V and J genes are TRBV5-1 and TRBJ1-2, with 10 bases matching TRBD1. The CDR3 is made up of 16 amino acids. V was clipped by 4 bases and J by 6 bases; unmatched bases: 12. Germline lookup yields CDR1 SGHRS and CDR2 YFSETQ. The CDR3: CASSDKTLGTGDGYTF. CDR3 sequence (DNA): TGCGCCAGCAGCGATAAGACCCTCGGGACAGGGGATGGCTACACCTTC.

This clone was counted between two and nine times. This chain joins TRBV2 and TRBJ2-2; weak D call: TRBD1 (6 bases). The V end lost 4 bases, the J end lost 5 bases, and 14 bases lay between the germline ends. The germline CDR1 and CDR2 sequences are SNHLY and FYNNEI. This CDR3 region has 15 residues. CDR3 amino acids: CASSVGALRTGELFF. The CDR3 DNA sequence: TGTGCCAGCAGTGTGGGGGCGCTAAGGACCGGGGAGCTGTTTTTT.

This clone was observed a handful of times. V usage is TRBV5-1 and J usage is TRBJ1-6; no reliable D call. The germline gives CDR1 SGHRS, CDR2 YFSETQ. Trimming shortened V by 1 base and J by 8 bases, and 13 bases separated the two germline ends. The CDR3 spans 15 residues. Here the CDR3 reads CASSLRHTGDSPLHF. The CDR3 DNA is TGCGCCAGCAGCTTGCGGCACACCGGAGATTCACCCCTCCACTTT.

To note about this clone: Other DNA sequences of this sample code for an identical CDR3. The chain carries TRBV5-1 and TRBJ1-2; D ambiguous. CDR3 length equals 12 residues. The V end was cut by 2 bases, the J end by 9 bases, with 11 bases between. Germline-derived CDR1 and CDR2 are SGHRS and YFSETQ. The CDR3 loop is CASSFDRASYTF. The CDR3 coding sequence is TGCGCCAGCAGCTTCGACCGGGCCAGCTACACCTTC.

This sequence joins TRBV15 and TRBJ2-3; no firm D call. Trimming left V 8 bases short and J 2 bases short, with 11 bases between. Germline V lookup: CDR1 LNHNV, CDR2 YYDKDF (reference sequence). The CDR3 is made up of 13 amino acids. The chain's CDR3 is CATPSRITDTQYF. As DNA, the CDR3 is TGTGCCACCCCATCGAGGATCACAGATACGCAGTATTTT.

The V and J genes are TRBV7-8 and TRBJ2-3; 13 bases align to TRBD2. Germline V gene sequence: CDR1 SGHVS, CDR2 FQNEAQ. This CDR3 has 18 amino acids. J gave up 2 bases and V 3 bases, and 8 bases lay outside the gene matches. The CDR3 sequence: CASSFGLAGARLTDTQYF. The CDR3, as DNA: TGTGCCAGCAGCTTCGGACTAGCGGGGGCGCGACTCACAGATACGCAGTATTTT.

Of note for this clone: Other DNA variants within this sample encode the same CDR3. The chain carries TRBV5-1 and TRBJ1-1; no reliable D call. The V end was cut by 2 bases, the J end by 6 bases, with 8 bases between. Germline V lookup: CDR1 SGHRS, CDR2 YFSETQ. This CDR3 is built from 12 residues. The chain's CDR3 is CASSFPSPEAFF. The CDR3 DNA reads as TGCGCCAGCAGCTTTCCCTCCCCTGAAGCTTTCTTT.

The chain employs TRBV5-1 and TRBJ2-1; D gene uncertain. This CDR3 region has 14 residues. In germline, CDR1 is SGHRS, CDR2 YFSETQ. V lost 5 bases, J lost 4 bases, and 13 bases lay in between. CDR3 in DNA: TGCGCCAGCAGTGCGGCTGAGCTGTACAATGAGCAGTTCTTC. Protein sequence: CASSAAELYNEQFF. Looking up the rest from reference TRBV5-1 and TRBJ2-1 gives the full variable domain: KAGVTQTPRYLIKTRGQQVTLSCSPISGHRSVSWYQQTPGQGLQFLFEYFSETQRNKGNFPGRFSGRQFSNSRSEMNVSTLELGDSALYLCASSAAELYNEQFFGPGTRLTVL.

V is TRBV12-5 and J is TRBJ2-3, with 10 positions matching TRBD1. The CDR3 covers 16 residues. CDR1 and CDR2 (germline): LGHNT, FRNRAP. V was clipped by 0 bases and J by 1 base; unmatched bases: 1. The CDR3 here is CASGLVGTGGTDTQYF. The CDR3 region has the DNA TGTGCTAGTGGTTTGGTGGGGACAGGGGGCACAGATACGCAGTATTTT.

The chain carries TRBV7-9 and TRBJ2-1; perhaps TRBD1 as D (6 bases). This CDR3 region has 15 residues. The V and J ends lost 4 bases and 5 bases respectively, with 15 bases between them. Germline V gives CDR1 SEHNR, CDR2 FQNEAQ (reference sequence). The CDR3 DNA is TGTGCCAGCAGCTCCCCAGGACAGCGAGACAATGAGCAGTTCTTC. Its translation: CASSSPGQRDNEQFF.

The V and J genes are TRBV15 and TRBJ1-1; D not resolved. CDR1 and CDR2 from the germline V gene are LNHNV and YYDKDF (reference sequence). V was clipped by 5 bases and J by 4 bases, with 11 bases between them. The CDR3 runs to 13 residues. CDR3 in amino acids: CATSLTRGTEAFF. The CDR3 bases are TGTGCCACCAGCCTGACGCGGGGCACTGAAGCTTTCTTT.

The chain combines TRBV7-2 with TRBJ2-3; D might be TRBD2 (7 bases). Germline V gene lookup returns CDR1 SGHTA and CDR2 FQGNSA. CDR3 size: 16 residues. Trimming stripped 2 bases from V and 2 bases from J, with 14 bases between. CDR3 nucleotides: TGTGCCAGCAGCTTATGGGGGGGCCCCTCCACAGATACGCAGTATTTT. This sequence encodes CASSLWGGPSTDTQYF.

This sequence joins TRBV30 and TRBJ2-7; tentative D call: TRBD1 (5 bases). Between the trimmed V and J ends, which lost 4 bases and 5 bases, there was a span of 15 bases. Germline V lookup: CDR1 GTSNPN, CDR2 SVGIG (reference sequence). This CDR3 has 13 amino acids. CDR3 sequence: CAWKDRYPNEQYF. CDR3 nucleotide sequence: TGTGCCTGGAAAGACAGATATCCTAACGAGCAGTACTTC.

V and J are TRBV9 and TRBJ2-5; the match to TRBD2 covers 8 bases. Per the germline V gene, CDR1 is SGDLS and CDR2 is YYNGEE. The CDR3 consists of 15 residues. With V trimmed by 0 bases and J by 5 bases, 6 bases remained unmatched. For the CDR3, the DNA is TGTGCCAGCAGCGTAGCCGGGGGGGCCAAGGAGACCCAGTACTTC. Its translation: CASSVAGGAKETQYF.

The chain carries TRBV9 and TRBJ2-3; 9 bases map to TRBD2. The V segment lost 3 bases and the J segment 3 bases; nucleotides outside the gene matches: 8. The CDR3 runs 16 residues. Germline values: CDR1 SGDLS, CDR2 YYNGEE. The CDR3 here is CASSAAAGGPTDTQYF. The CDR3 DNA reads TGTGCCAGCAGCGCCGCCGCGGGGGGGCCGACAGATACGCAGTATTTT.

The chain carries TRBV5-1 and TRBJ1-2, with 11 nucleotides matching TRBD1. This CDR3 has 15 residues. CDR1 and CDR2 (germline): SGHRS, YFSETQ. Trimming removed 4 bases from V and 6 bases from J; junction bases left unmatched: 8. The CDR3 sequence: CASSAGTGGRDGYTF. The CDR3 coding sequence is TGCGCCAGCAGCGCCGGGACAGGGGGACGTGATGGCTACACCTTC.

The rearrangement joins TRBV9 to TRBJ1-6; D might be TRBD1 (6 bases). Germline V lookup: CDR1 SGDLS, CDR2 YYNGEE. Trimming removed 0 bases from V and 7 bases from J, with 14 bases in between. The CDR3 totals 16 residues. The CDR3 coding sequence is TGTGCCAGCAGCGTAGCTGGGGGGGCTCTGAATTCACCCCTCCACTTT. Its translation is CASSVAGGALNSPLHF.

The chain is built from TRBV19 and TRBJ1-1; 10 nucleotides align to TRBD1. Trimming cost V 9 bases and J 0 bases; bases outside gene matches: 13. Germline V CDR1 and CDR2: LNHDA, SQIVND (reference sequence). This CDR3 comprises 17 residues. CDR3 bases: TGTGCCAGCTCGTCCCGGGACAGGGGAAGGTTGAACACTGAAGCTTTCTTT. Encoded protein: CASSSRDRGRLNTEAFF.

V gene TRBV7-2 combines with J gene TRBJ2-1, with D possibly being TRBD1 (5 bases). CDR1 is SGHTA and CDR2 is FQGNSA in the germline V gene. CDR3 length equals 15 residues. Trimming removed 5 bases from V and 6 bases from J, with 17 bases in between. The DNA of the CDR3 is TGTGCCAGCAGCCTCAGGGCGTCAGGCACCAATGAGCAGTTCTTC. It translates to CASSLRASGTNEQFF.

The chain combines TRBV10-3 with TRBJ2-3; 9 bases line up with TRBD2. The V gene end was trimmed by 7 bases and the J gene end by 5 bases; junction bases not matched to a gene: 16. Germline CDR1 ENHRY, CDR2 SYGVKD. This CDR3 has 17 amino acids. The CDR3: CAIMKIAGAQGQDTQYF. The CDR3 coding sequence is TGTGCCATCATGAAGATAGCGGGGGCTCAGGGGCAAGATACGCAGTATTTT.

Only one count was recorded for this clone. The chain uses TRBV6-1 and TRBJ1-2, with D uncertain. The CDR3 is made up of 14 amino acids. The germline V gene has CDR1 MNHNS and CDR2 SASEGT. The V and J ends lost 2 bases and 1 base respectively, with 8 bases between them. Here the CDR3 reads CASSEMHSNYGYTF. The CDR3 region has the DNA TGTGCCAGCAGTGAAATGCACAGTAACTATGGCTACACCTTC.

The chain links TRBV7-2 to TRBJ1-4; D unclear. V was pared by 1 base and J by 12 bases, with 9 bases between. Germline V lookup: CDR1 SGHTA, CDR2 FQGNSA. The CDR3 is 12 residues long. The CDR3 DNA sequence: TGTGCCAGCAGCTTAGGTGTAGAGGAACTGTTTTTT. It is translated as CASSLGVEELFF.

This chain uses TRBV21-1 with TRBJ1-2. TRBV21-1 is tagged as a pseudogene. The CDR3 consists of 14 residues. The CDR3 region is CASSKVPGWEGYTF. As DNA, the CDR3 is TGTGCCAGCAGCAAAGTACCAGGGTGGGAGGGCTACACCTTC.

The genes are TRBV11-2 and TRBJ1-2; no clear D. CDR1 is SGHAT, CDR2 FQNNGV, per germline. CDR3 size: 13 residues. The ends were cut back, 5 bases at V and 2 bases at J, with 9 bases in the middle. The CDR3 here is CASSRDGNYGYTF. DNA of the CDR3: TGTGCCAGCAGCCGAGACGGAAACTATGGCTACACCTTC.

As DNA, the CDR3 is TGTGCCAGCAGGAACAGGGGACCCCCCGGAAACACCATATATTTT. Its protein product is CASRNRGPPGNTIYF. The chain carries TRBV6-5 and TRBJ1-3; 7 nucleotides line up with TRBD1. The CDR3 runs to 15 residues. The germline gives CDR1 MNHEY, CDR2 SVGAGI. The ends lost 6 bases at V and 4 bases at J; junction bases unmatched: 9.

This chain links TRBV15 with TRBJ2-1; 7 bases map to TRBD2. After removal of 0 bases from V and 12 bases from J, the junction contained 11 bases not matched to a gene. Germline V gene lookup returns CDR1 LNHNV and CDR2 YYDKDF (reference sequence). This CDR3 is 15 amino acids long. The CDR3 region has the DNA TGTGCCACCAGCAGAGATAATCTAGCCTCGGGGGGGCAGTTCTTC. Its protein is CATSRDNLASGGQFF.

This chain uses TRBV11-3 with TRBJ2-5; perhaps TRBD2 as D (6 bases). Trimming took 0 bases from V and 2 from J, leaving 10 bases between them. CDR1 is SGHNT, CDR2 YENEEA, per germline. The CDR3 has 15 amino acids. CDR3 sequence (DNA): TGTGCCAGCAGCTTAGACGGGGGTACACAAGAGACCCAGTACTTC. Translation: CASSLDGGTQETQYF.

The rearrangement links TRBV7-2 to TRBJ1-2; no clear D. Germline V gene sequence: CDR1 SGHTA, CDR2 FQGNSA. Trimming pared 8 bases from V and 5 bases from J, leaving 6 bases between. The CDR3 is 10 amino acids. CDR3 amino acids: CASGSYGYTF. The CDR3 DNA reads TGTGCCAGCGGATCGTATGGCTACACCTTC.

J is TRBJ1-1 and V is TRBV6-1, with 7 bases fitting TRBD1. This CDR3 has 14 residues. The ends lost 8 bases at V and 11 bases at J; junction bases unmatched: 17. Germline values: CDR1 MNHNS, CDR2 SASEGT. The CDR3: CASETGTAVSRAFF. DNA for the CDR3: TGTGCCAGCGAGACCGGGACAGCCGTCAGCAGGGCTTTCTTT.